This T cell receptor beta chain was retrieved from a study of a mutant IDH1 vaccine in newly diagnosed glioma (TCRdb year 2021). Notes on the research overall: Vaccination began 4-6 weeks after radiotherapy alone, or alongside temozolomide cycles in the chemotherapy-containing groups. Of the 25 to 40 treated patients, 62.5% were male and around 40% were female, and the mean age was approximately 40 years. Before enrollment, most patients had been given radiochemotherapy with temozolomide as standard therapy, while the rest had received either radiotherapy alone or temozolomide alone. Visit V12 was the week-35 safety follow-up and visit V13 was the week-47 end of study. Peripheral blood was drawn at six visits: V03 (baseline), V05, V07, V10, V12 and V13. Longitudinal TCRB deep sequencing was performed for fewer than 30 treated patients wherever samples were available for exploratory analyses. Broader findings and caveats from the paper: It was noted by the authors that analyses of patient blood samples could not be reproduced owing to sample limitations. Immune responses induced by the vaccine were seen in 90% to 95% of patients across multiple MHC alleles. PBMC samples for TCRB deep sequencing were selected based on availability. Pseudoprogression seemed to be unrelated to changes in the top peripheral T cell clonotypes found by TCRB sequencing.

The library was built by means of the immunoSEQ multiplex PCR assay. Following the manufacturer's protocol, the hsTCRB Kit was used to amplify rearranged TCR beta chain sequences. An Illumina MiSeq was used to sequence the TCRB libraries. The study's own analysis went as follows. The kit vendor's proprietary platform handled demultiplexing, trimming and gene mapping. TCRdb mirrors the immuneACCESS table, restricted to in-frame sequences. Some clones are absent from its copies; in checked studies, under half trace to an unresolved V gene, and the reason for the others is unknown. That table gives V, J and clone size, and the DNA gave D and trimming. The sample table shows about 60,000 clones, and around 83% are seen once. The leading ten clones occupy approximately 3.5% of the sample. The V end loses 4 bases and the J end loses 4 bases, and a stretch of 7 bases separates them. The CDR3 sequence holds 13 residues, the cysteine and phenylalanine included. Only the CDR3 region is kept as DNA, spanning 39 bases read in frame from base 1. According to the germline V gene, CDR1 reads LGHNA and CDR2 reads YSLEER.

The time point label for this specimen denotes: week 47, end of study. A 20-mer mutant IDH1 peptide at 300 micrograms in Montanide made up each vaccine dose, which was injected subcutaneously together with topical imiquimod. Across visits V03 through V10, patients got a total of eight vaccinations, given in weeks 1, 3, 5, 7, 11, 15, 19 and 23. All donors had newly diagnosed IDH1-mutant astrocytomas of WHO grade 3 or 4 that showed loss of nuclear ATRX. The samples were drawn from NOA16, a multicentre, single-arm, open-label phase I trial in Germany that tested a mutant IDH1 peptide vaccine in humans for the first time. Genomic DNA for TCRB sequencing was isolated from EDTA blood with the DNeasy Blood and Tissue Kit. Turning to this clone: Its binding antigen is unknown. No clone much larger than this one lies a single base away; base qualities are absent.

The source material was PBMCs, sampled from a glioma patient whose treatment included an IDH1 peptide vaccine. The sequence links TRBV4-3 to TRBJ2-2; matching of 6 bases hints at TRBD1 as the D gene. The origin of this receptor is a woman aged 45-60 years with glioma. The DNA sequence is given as TGCGCCAGCAGCCCGACAGGCACCGGGGAGCTGTTTTTT. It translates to CASSPTGTGELFF.